The sequence of this T cell receptor (beta chain) was determined in a study of T cells in Graves' hyperthyroidism and ophthalmopathy. Ten or more counts support this clonotype. RNA transcripts provided the source from which TCR beta CDR3 regions were amplified. RT-PCR in the first round (using the HTBI primer set) targeted the TCR CDR3. TCRdb independently ran MiXCR on the multiplex PCR reads; one entry per CDR3 protein. In the table there are fewer than 600,000 distinct CDR3 sequences, roughly 14% of which are singletons. The CDR3 is 18 residues long. V lost 8 bases to trimming and J lost 0 bases; unmatched junction nucleotides: 10.

The sequencing sample was made of blood. This TCR came from a woman aged 18-29 years with Graves' hyperthyroidism. The genes are TRBV12-3 or TRBV12-4 and TRBJ2-6, with 10 nucleotides matching TRBD1. The CDR3 DNA reads TGTGCCAGCCATTGGAGGGACAGGGGATACTCTGGGGCCAACGTCCTGACTTTC. This gives the protein CASHWRDRGYSGANVLTF.